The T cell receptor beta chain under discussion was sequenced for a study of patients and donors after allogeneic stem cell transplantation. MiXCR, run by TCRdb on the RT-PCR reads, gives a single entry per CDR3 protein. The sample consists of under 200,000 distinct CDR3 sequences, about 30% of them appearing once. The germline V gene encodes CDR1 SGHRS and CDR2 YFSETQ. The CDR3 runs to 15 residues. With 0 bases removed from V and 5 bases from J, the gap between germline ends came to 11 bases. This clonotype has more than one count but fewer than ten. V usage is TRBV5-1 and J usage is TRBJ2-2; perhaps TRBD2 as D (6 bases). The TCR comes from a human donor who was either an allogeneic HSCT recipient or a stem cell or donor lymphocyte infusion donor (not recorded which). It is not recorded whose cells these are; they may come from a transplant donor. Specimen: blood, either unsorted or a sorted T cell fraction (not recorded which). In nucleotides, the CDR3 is TGCGCCAGCAGCTTGGGGGCAGGGAGGACCGGGGAGCTGTTTTTT. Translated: CASSLGAGRTGELFF.